The following is a TCR beta chain sequence with its context. Compared with germline, one end of the junction differs, possibly owing to a read error. This sample is drawn from a study of tumor-infiltrating lymphocytes in primary liver carcinoma. Looking at the study overall: Surgeons treated the primary liver carcinoma of the patients by surgical resection. Samples returned roughly 3.65 to 7.13 million productive TCRbeta reads, a yield that was similar across tissue types.

The germline gives CDR1 MNHEY, CDR2 SVGAGI. The CDR3 is made up of 19 amino acids. A primer matching the constant region was used to make TCR beta cDNA from approximately 520 ng of total RNA. Three-round nested multiplex PCR performed with slightly modified ARM-PCR produced the TCR beta libraries. The two initial PCR rounds, about 9 cycles each, used TRBV1-TRBV30 forward and C-beta reverse primers. TCRdb reprocessed the multiplex PCR reads with MiXCR, giving one entry per CDR3 protein. The data show 250,000 to 400,000 distinct CDR3 sequences, with 50% to 70% seen just once and roughly 8.6% held by the top ten. Researchers drew blood RNA from unsorted whole blood and extracted germline DNA as well.

The origin of this receptor is a man aged 40-55 years with primary liver carcinoma and hepatitis B virus infection. The sequencing sample was made of peripheral blood. This rearrangement joins TRBV6-5 to TRBJ2-2; a possible D gene is TRBD1 (6 bases). The CDR3 spells CASSHSRPGHALGTGELFF. In DNA form, the CDR3 reads TGTGCCAGCAGTCACTCGAGGCCGGGACATGCCCTAGGTACCGGGGAGCTGTTTTTT.